This T cell receptor beta chain was recorded in a study of CD4 T cells in relation to SARS-CoV-2 and coronaviruses. Unexposed donor CD4+ T cells date from about 2010-2018, before the COVID-19 pandemic. Between the trimmed V and J ends, which lost 4 bases and 3 bases, there was a span of 13 bases. The CDR3 length is 15 residues. The germline V gene encodes CDR1 LNHDA and CDR2 SQIVND (reference sequence). The table came from immunoSEQ multiplex PCR; TCRdb's copy has only in-frame clones and leaves some out. The data show 65,000 or so clones, about nine tenths seen once. The chain combines TRBV19 with TRBJ1-5, with D perhaps TRBD1 (6 bases). The material sequenced was memory CD4+ T cells from PBMCs. This sequence originates from a human donor in good health. The CDR3 nucleotides read TGTGCCAGTAGTAGACAGGCCTGGGACAATCAGCCCCAGCATTTT. Amino acids: CASSRQAWDNQPQHF.